This T cell receptor (beta chain) was identified in a study of T cell clonality in common variable immunodeficiency. Study results and caveats: CVID subjects had higher TCRbeta clonality than healthy controls, most marked in about a third. Patient heterogeneity in the CVID cohort limited correlations between repertoire features and clinical complications.

This clone has ten or more counts. The antigen is undetermined. Sequencing ends 3 residues short of the CDR3 end; the germline J gene provides the rest. Measured with immunoSEQ multiplex PCR; TCRdb has only the in-frame clones, and not every one. Listed for the sample are around 32,000 clones, none seen a single time. CDR3 size: 13 residues. CDR1 and CDR2 from the germline V gene are PRHDT and FYEKMQ (reference sequence). Trimming removed 5 bases from V and 4 bases from J, with 11 bases in between. The chain recombines TRBV13 with TRBJ1-2; the D gene is possibly TRBD1 (6 bases). This sequence originates from a person aged 18 to 70 in good health. Sequencing was performed on peripheral blood mononuclear cells. Partial CDR3 DNA: TGTGCCAGCAGCCAGGACAGCCTCTATGGC. Protein: CASSQDSLYG. The whole CDR3 protein reads CASSQDSLYGYTF.